The present TCR beta chain was sequenced within a study of cytomegalovirus exposure and HLA in healthy donors. General study points: It was taken for granted in presence/absence analyses that sequencing depth across donors was roughly uniform.

About this clone: The antigen is undetermined.

A multiplex PCR was run with 60 Vbeta primers and 13 Jbeta primers. Repertoires were generated with immunoSEQ multiplex PCR, while TCRdb's copy carries only in-frame clones and drops some. This sample has roughly 180,000 clones, with 70% to 80% found just once. There are 14 residues in the CDR3. Looked up from germline, CDR1 is MDHEN and CDR2 is SYDVKM. Trimming stripped 8 bases from V and 0 bases from J, with 11 bases between. The genes are TRBV28 and TRBJ2-1; perhaps TRBD1 as D (6 bases). This TCR was recovered from a male donor in good health and CMV-seronegative. The sample consisted of PBMCs. CDR3 residues: CASAQGGSYNEQFF. CDR3 DNA sequence: TGTGCCAGCGCTCAAGGGGGCTCCTACAATGAGCAGTTCTTC.